One sample yielded the 9 T cell receptor beta chains listed below, sequenced in a study of regulatory T cells in long-lasting Graves disease. Building of the TCR beta libraries involved iRepertoire HTBI primers and Arm-PCR of CDR3 regions. In TCRdb, the multiplex PCR reads were re-called with MiXCR into one record per CDR3 protein. The table includes about 660,000 distinct CDR3 sequences, 25% to 35% detected once. The time point here: persistent/refractory GD, antithyroid drugs over 5 years with positive TRAb. Preparation of the TCR library used RNA extracted from PBMCs. Sample: peripheral blood mononuclear cells (PBMCs), taken when the disease was refractory, from a patient treated with antithyroid drugs. All receptors derive from a female donor with Graves disease.

The chain joins TRBV13 to TRBJ2-2; 10 bases align to TRBD2. J lost 7 bases, V lost 1 base, and 9 bases had no gene match. The germline CDR1 and CDR2 sequences are PRHDT and FYEKMQ (reference sequence). CDR3 length equals 17 residues. As DNA, the CDR3 is TGTGCCAGCAGCTTAGTCCCGGGACTAGCGTTAGGCGGGGAGCTGTTTTTT. This translates into CASSLVPGLALGGELFF.

This clonotype occurred a few times. The chain combines TRBV7-2 with TRBJ1-1; no definite D call. The CDR3 spans 15 residues. From germline, CDR1 is SGHTA and CDR2 FQGNSA. The V gene lost 1 base and the J gene lost 0 bases, with 9 bases spanning the gap. The chain's CDR3 is CASSLDIVMNTEAFF. CDR3 DNA: TGTGCCAGCAGCTTAGACATAGTCATGAACACTGAAGCTTTCTTT.

Many counts were recorded for this clonotype. The chain couples TRBV3-1 to TRBJ1-1; unclear D gene. V was pared by 1 base and J by 8 bases, with 11 bases between. The length of the CDR3 is 13 residues. Germline V gene sequence: CDR1 LGHDT, CDR2 YNNKEL (reference sequence). The DNA of the CDR3 is TGTGCCAGCAGCCAAGGACCCAGGCTCGAAGCTTTCTTT. This encodes CASSQGPRLEAFF.

This clonotype was recorded at least ten times. The chain couples TRBV7-9 to TRBJ2-5, with TRBD1 matching over 11 bases. The CDR3 spans 18 residues. The ends lost 5 bases at V and 3 bases at J; junction bases unmatched: 14. Germline loops: CDR1 SEHNR, CDR2 FQNEAQ (reference sequence). CDR3: CASSPWTGGPTVKETQYF. CDR3 in DNA: TGTGCCAGCAGCCCTTGGACAGGGGGCCCCACGGTTAAAGAGACCCAGTACTTC.

This clonotype was detected ten times or more. The V and J genes are TRBV28 and TRBJ1-1; D possibly corresponds to TRBD1 (5 bases). From germline, CDR1 is MDHEN and CDR2 SYDVKM. The CDR3 spans 17 residues. V was shortened by 5 bases and J by 1 base, with 20 bases between the two germline ends. CDR3 sequence: CASSPPGTPYENTEAFF. The CDR3 DNA reads TGTGCCAGCAGTCCCCCAGGGACCCCTTACGAGAACACTGAAGCTTTCTTT.

The genes are TRBV5-1 and TRBJ1-6; D is unresolved. The CDR3 contains 15 residues. V was pared by 4 bases and J by 0 bases, with 8 bases between. Germline V gives CDR1 SGHRS, CDR2 YFSETQ. CDR3 sequence (DNA): TGCGCCAGCAGCACCCGTGGCTCCTATAATTCACCCCTCCACTTT. It is translated as CASSTRGSYNSPLHF.

This clonotype was detected only a few times. Written as DNA, the CDR3 is TGTGCCAGTAGTATGCTAGCGGGAGGGCACGAGCAGTACTTC. This codes for CASSMLAGGHEQYF. The chain couples TRBV19 to TRBJ2-7; TRBD2 matches at 12 bases. Germline trimming cut 3 bases from V and 5 bases from J; bases unmatched to any gene: 2. Germline V gives CDR1 LNHDA, CDR2 SQIVND (reference sequence). CDR3 length: 14 residues.

This clonotype was counted ten times or more. V gene TRBV5-1 combines with J gene TRBJ1-2, with 7 bases lining up with TRBD1. The CDR3 totals 15 residues. V dropped 5 bases and J dropped 4; count of bases not matched to a gene: 11. The germline CDR1 and CDR2 sequences are SGHRS and YFSETQ. The CDR3 region has the DNA TGCGCCAGCAGTCCGGCCCGGACAGGTGTCTATGGCTACACCTTC. It codes for CASSPARTGVYGYTF.

This chain connects TRBV7-3 to TRBJ1-3; D not resolved. Germline CDR1 SGHTA, CDR2 FQGTGA. Trimming cost V 3 bases and J 4 bases, with 10 bases left between them. The CDR3 is made up of 14 amino acids. CDR3 sequence reads: CASSLGNTGNTIYF. CDR3 bases: TGTGCCAGCAGCTTGGGGAACACGGGAAACACCATATATTTT.